Below are 8 T cell receptor beta chains sequenced from a single sample in a study of regulatory T cells in long-lasting Graves disease. Researchers made TCR beta libraries by using iRepertoire HTBI primers and running Arm-PCR on CDR3 regions. TCRdb called the multiplex PCR reads again in MiXCR, with one record for every CDR3 protein. This table holds roughly 400,000 distinct CDR3 sequences, roughly 23% found once. Described time point: persistent/refractory GD, antithyroid drugs over 5 years with positive TRAb. PBMCs provided the RNA from which the TCR library was made. The sample in question was peripheral blood mononuclear cells (PBMCs), obtained when the disease was refractory, from a patient treated with antithyroid drugs. The receptor set was obtained from a female donor with Graves disease.

The chain recombines TRBV5-1 with TRBJ2-1, with 7 positions matching TRBD2. The length of the CDR3 is 16 residues. V lost 0 bases to trimming and J lost 3 bases; unmatched junction nucleotides: 6. The germline V gene encodes CDR1 SGHRS and CDR2 YFSETQ. The CDR3 protein is CASSLEGGSVYNEQFF. CDR3 nucleotides: TGCGCCAGCAGCTTGGAAGGCGGGAGTGTCTACAATGAGCAGTTCTTC. Full variable domain (remainder filled in from reference TRBV5-1 and TRBJ2-1): KAGVTQTPRYLIKTRGQQVTLSCSPISGHRSVSWYQQTPGQGLQFLFEYFSETQRNKGNFPGRFSGRQFSNSRSEMNVSTLELGDSALYLCASSLEGGSVYNEQFFGPGTRLTVL.

This clonotype has a count of ten or more. The chain uses TRBV20-1 and TRBJ2-7, with D tentatively TRBD1 or TRBD2 (5 bases each). The CDR3 consists of 13 residues. CDR1 is DFQATT, CDR2 SNEGSKA, per germline (reference sequence). The V and J ends lost 5 bases and 1 base respectively, with 12 bases between them. CDR3 nucleotides: TGCAGTGCTTCCCCTGAGGGGTCCTACGAGCAGTACTTC. It translates to CSASPEGSYEQYF.

This clonotype appeared many times. The genes are TRBV3-1 and TRBJ1-4; D is uncertain. In germline, CDR1 is LGHDT, CDR2 YNNKEL (reference sequence). V lost 1 base, J lost 0 bases, and 6 bases lay in between. This CDR3 spans 15 amino acids. The CDR3 loop is CASSQGETTNEKLFF. The CDR3 DNA sequence: TGTGCCAGCAGCCAAGGAGAGACAACTAATGAAAAACTGTTTTTT.

The chain carries TRBV27 and TRBJ2-7; 8 nucleotides align to TRBD2. This CDR3 has 14 amino acids. CDR1 MNHEY and CDR2 SMNVEV come from the germline V gene (reference sequence). V lost 5 bases, J lost 2 bases, and 5 bases stayed unmatched. CDR3 DNA: TGTGCCAGCAGTACCGCTAGCGGGCCCTACGAGCAGTACTTC. Its translation: CASSTASGPYEQYF.

This clonotype has just a few counts. The rearrangement links TRBV5-1 to TRBJ2-2; 12 nucleotides agree with TRBD2. Germline V CDR1 and CDR2: SGHRS, YFSETQ. V lost 4 bases and J lost 4; bases outside the gene matches: 5. This CDR3 is 16 amino acids long. For the CDR3, the DNA is TGCGCCAGCAGCCCGTTACTAGCGGGAGGCACCGGGGAGCTGTTTTTT. Translation: CASSPLLAGGTGELFF.

This clonotype was detected many times. CDR3 sequence reads: CSVLNYGYGYTF. In DNA form, the CDR3 reads TGCAGCGTCCTGAACTACGGCTATGGCTACACCTTC. This rearrangement joins TRBV29-1 to TRBJ1-2, with unresolved D. With 6 bases removed from V and 4 bases from J, the gap between germline ends came to 12 bases. The germline V gene encodes CDR1 SQVTM and CDR2 ANQGSEA. CDR3 length equals 12 residues. Full variable domain (missing parts from reference TRBV29-1 and TRBJ1-2): SAVISQKPSRDICQRGTSLTIQCQVDSQVTMMFWYRQQPGQSLTLIATANQGSEATYESGFVIDKFPISRPNLTFSTLTVSNMSPEDSSIYLCSVLNYGYGYTFGSGTRLTVV.

This clonotype was detected ten times or more. At one of its ends the junction is not consistent with the germline gene, which may arise from a read error. The chain recombines TRBV6-1 with TRBJ2-7; the match to TRBD2 covers 13 bases. The CDR3 sequence is 15 residues long. Looked up from germline, CDR1 is MNHNS and CDR2 is SASEGT. CDR3 protein: CASSEGLAGVYEQYF. The CDR3 DNA reads as TGTGCCAGCAGCGAAGGACTAGCGGGAGTTTATGAGCAGTACTTC.

This chain uses TRBV6-1 with TRBJ2-3, with D tentatively TRBD1 (6 bases). Germline CDR1 and CDR2: MNHNS and SASEGT. The CDR3 consists of 14 residues. V was shortened by 6 bases and J by 3 bases, with 13 bases between the two germline ends. The CDR3 sequence is CASRKDSATDTQYF. The DNA of the CDR3 is TGTGCCAGCAGGAAGGACAGCGCGACAGATACGCAGTATTTT.